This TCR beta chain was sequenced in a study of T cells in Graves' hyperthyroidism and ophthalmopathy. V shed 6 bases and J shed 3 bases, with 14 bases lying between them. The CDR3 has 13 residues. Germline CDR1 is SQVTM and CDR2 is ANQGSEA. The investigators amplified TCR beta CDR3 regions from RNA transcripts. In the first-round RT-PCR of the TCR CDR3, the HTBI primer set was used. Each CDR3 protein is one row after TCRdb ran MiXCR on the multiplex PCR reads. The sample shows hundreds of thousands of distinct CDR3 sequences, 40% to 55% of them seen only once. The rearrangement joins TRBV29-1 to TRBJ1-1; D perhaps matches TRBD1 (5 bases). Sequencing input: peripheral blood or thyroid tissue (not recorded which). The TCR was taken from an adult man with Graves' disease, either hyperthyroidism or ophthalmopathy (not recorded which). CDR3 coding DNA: TGCAGCGTAGATAAGGGGCCCGACACTGAAGCTTTCTTT. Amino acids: CSVDKGPDTEAFF.